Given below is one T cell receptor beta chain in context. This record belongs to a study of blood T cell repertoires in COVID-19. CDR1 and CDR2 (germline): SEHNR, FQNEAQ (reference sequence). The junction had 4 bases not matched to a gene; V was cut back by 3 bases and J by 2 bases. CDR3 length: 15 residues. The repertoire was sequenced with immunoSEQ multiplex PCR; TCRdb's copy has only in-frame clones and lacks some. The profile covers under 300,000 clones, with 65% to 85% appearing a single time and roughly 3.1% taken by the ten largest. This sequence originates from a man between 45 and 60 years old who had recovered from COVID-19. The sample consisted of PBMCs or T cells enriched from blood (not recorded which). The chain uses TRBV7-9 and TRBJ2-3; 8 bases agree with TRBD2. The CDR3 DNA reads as TGTGCCAGCAGCTTGCGGGAGGCCGACACAGATACGCAGTATTTT. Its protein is CASSLREADTDTQYF.